The 10 T cell receptor beta chains below were found in one sample sequenced in a study of blood T cells in healthy people across ages. A second about 6 to 11 cycle PCR used barcoded and J-beta primers. One entry per CDR3 protein results from TCRdb running MiXCR on the 5' RACE reads. This table has approximately 1,100,000 distinct CDR3 sequences, 40% to 50% appearing once. Sequencing was performed on blood. The receptors originated from a woman in her fifties or sixties in good health.

This clonotype was observed a few times. This rearrangement joins TRBV20-1 to TRBJ2-7; a weak D match, TRBD2 (6 bases). V shed 6 bases and J shed 0 bases, with 15 bases lying between them. This CDR3 region has 14 residues. Germline V CDR1 and CDR2: DFQATT, SNEGSKA (reference sequence). The CDR3 nucleotides read TGCAGTGCGTCGGGACTCACTAGCTCCTACGAGCAGTACTTC. It yields the protein CSASGLTSSYEQYF.

The J gene is TRBJ2-7, the V gene TRBV11-2, with a tentative D call TRBD2 (5 bases). Looked up from germline, CDR1 is SGHAT and CDR2 is FQNNGV. The CDR3 is 15 amino acids. V was shortened by 6 bases and J by 4 bases, with 19 bases between the two germline ends. Here the CDR3 reads CASRPAFRRRYEQYF. The CDR3 coding sequence is TGTGCCAGCAGGCCCGCGTTCCGCAGGAGGTACGAGCAGTACTTC.

The rearrangement uses TRBV5-6 and TRBJ1-2, with D maybe TRBD1 (6 bases). V was cut by 2 bases and J by 5 bases, with 16 bases left in between. The CDR3 is made up of 15 amino acids. CDR1 is SGHDT and CDR2 is YYEEEE in the germline V gene. CDR3 loop: CASSFWGGSPYGYTF. CDR3 DNA sequence: TGTGCCAGCAGCTTTTGGGGGGGCTCCCCATATGGCTACACCTTC. Filled out from reference TRBV5-6 and TRBJ1-2, the complete variable domain reads DAGVTQSPTHLIKTRGQQVTLRCSPKSGHDTVSWYQQALGQGPQFIFQYYEEEERQRGNFPDRFSGHQFPNYSSELNVNALLLGDSALYLCASSFWGGSPYGYTFGSGTRLTVV.

This clonotype was counted a few times. The chain uses TRBV3-1 and TRBJ1-1; 9 bases line up with TRBD1. Germline CDR1 LGHDT, CDR2 YNNKEL (reference sequence). This CDR3 contains 16 residues. V trimming: 3 bases; J trimming: 6 bases; junction bases outside the gene matches: 11. Here the CDR3 DNA reads TGTGCCAGCAGCCAGGAACCCGGGACAGGGTTTCCTGAAGCTTTCTTT. Translating it yields CASSQEPGTGFPEAFF.

The rearrangement links TRBV6-2 or TRBV6-3 to TRBJ1-4, with D perhaps TRBD1 (6 bases). With 6 bases removed from V and 0 bases from J, the gap between germline ends came to 14 bases. Germline V lookup: CDR1 MNHEY, CDR2 SVGEGT. The CDR3 has 16 residues. CDR3 DNA: TGTGCCAGCAGACCAGGGACAAAGGCAACTAATGAAAAACTGTTTTTT. Its translation is CASRPGTKATNEKLFF.

V gene TRBV7-2 combines with J gene TRBJ2-1; TRBD1 might be the D (5 bases). CDR3 length equals 12 residues. V shed 3 bases and J shed 10 bases, with 10 bases lying between them. The germline V gene has CDR1 SGHTA and CDR2 FQGNSA. CDR3 coding DNA: TGTGCCAGCAGCTTGGGGCTACCCGAGCAGTTCTTC. This translates into CASSLGLPEQFF.

The gene calls are TRBV7-6 and TRBJ2-1; TRBD2 agrees at 9 bases. This CDR3 contains 15 residues. From germline, CDR1 is SGHVS and CDR2 FNYEAQ. The J segment lost 7 bases and the V segment lost 0 bases, leaving 4 bases of the junction unmatched. The CDR3 region is CASSLASGSRNEQFF. In nucleotides, the CDR3 is TGTGCCAGCAGCTTAGCTAGCGGGAGTCGGAATGAGCAGTTCTTC. The full variable domain, completed using reference TRBV7-6 and TRBJ2-1, is GAGVSQSPRYKVTKRGQDVALRCDPISGHVSLYWYRQALGQGPEFLTYFNYEAQQDKSGLPNDRFSAERPEGSISTLTIQRTEQRDSAMYRCASSLASGSRNEQFFGPGTRLTVL.

The rearrangement links TRBV29-1 to TRBJ2-5; 7 nucleotides line up with TRBD1. CDR1 is SQVTM, CDR2 ANQGSEA, per germline. The CDR3 has 12 residues. The CDR3 protein is CSGTEPAETQYF. CDR3 DNA: TGCAGTGGGACAGAGCCAGCAGAGACCCAGTACTTC. The variable domain in full, completed from reference TRBV29-1 and TRBJ2-5, reads SAVISQKPSRDICQRGTSLTIQCQVDSQVTMMFWYRQQPGQSLTLIATANQGSEATYESGFVIDKFPISRPNLTFSTLTVSNMSPEDSSIYLCSGTEPAETQYFGPGTRLLVL.

The table lists this clonotype with a few counts. V is TRBV20-1 and J is TRBJ2-1; TRBD2 matches 10 bases. Trimming at V came to 5 bases and at J to 9 bases, leaving 13 bases not matched to a gene. The germline CDR1 and CDR2 sequences are DFQATT and SNEGSKA (reference sequence). This CDR3 has 15 residues. The CDR3 DNA follows: TGCAGTGCTGGCAAATCCCTAGCGGGAGTCAGTGAGCAGTTCTTC. Protein sequence: CSAGKSLAGVSEQFF.

The rearrangement joins TRBV7-8 to TRBJ2-5, with TRBD2 identical over 7 bases. Germline V gene data show CDR1 as SGHVS and CDR2 as FQNEAQ. CDR3 length: 14 residues. V was pared by 5 bases and J by 1 base, with 4 bases of the junction left unmatched. The CDR3, as DNA: TGTGCCAGCAGCGTACTAGCGAGCCAAGAGACCCAGTACTTC. Encoded protein: CASSVLASQETQYF.